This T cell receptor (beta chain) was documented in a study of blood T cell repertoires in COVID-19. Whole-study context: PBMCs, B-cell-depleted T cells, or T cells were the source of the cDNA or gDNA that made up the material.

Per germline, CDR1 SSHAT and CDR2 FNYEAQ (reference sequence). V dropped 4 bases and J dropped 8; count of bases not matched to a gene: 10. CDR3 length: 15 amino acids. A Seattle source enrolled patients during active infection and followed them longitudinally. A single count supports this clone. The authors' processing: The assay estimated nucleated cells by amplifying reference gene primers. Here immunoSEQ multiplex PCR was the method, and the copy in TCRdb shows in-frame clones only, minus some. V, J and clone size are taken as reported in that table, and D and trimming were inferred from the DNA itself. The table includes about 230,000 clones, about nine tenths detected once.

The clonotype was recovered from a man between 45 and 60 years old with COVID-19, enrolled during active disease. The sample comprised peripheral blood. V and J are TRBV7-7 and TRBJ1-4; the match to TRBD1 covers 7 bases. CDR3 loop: CASSSTGTVGEKLFF. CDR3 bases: TGTGCCAGCAGCTCCACCGGGACAGTAGGGGAAAAACTGTTTTTT.